The T cell receptor (beta chain) described here comes from a study of beta chain features in type 1 diabetes. Study in general: Summed over all samples, the examined sorted cells came to under 110,000,000.

The CDR3 has 13 residues. After removal of 4 bases from V and 6 bases from J, the junction contained 6 bases not matched to a gene. The germline gives CDR1 SQVTM, CDR2 ANQGSEA. This clone was found a few times. Since all of the isolated RNA was reverse transcribed, expressed TCRB transcripts were what got sequenced. Only in-frame clones appear in the TCRdb table, and some are missing; sequencing was by immunoSEQ multiplex PCR. The sample yields 300,000 to 350,000 clones, roughly 15% seen once. Sorted cells reached over 95% purity in every population. The sequencing input was central memory CD4+ T cells from blood. The sequence derives from a man aged 30 to 45 in good health. V and J are TRBV29-1 and TRBJ1-2; TRBD1 matches 9 bases. The CDR3 DNA reads TGCAGCGTTGTAGGTCGGACAGGGGATGGCTACACCTTC. It is translated as CSVVGRTGDGYTF.